These T cell receptor beta chains were read from a single sample in a study of shared clonotypes between healthy human individuals. Measured with immunoSEQ multiplex PCR; TCRdb has only the in-frame clones, and not every one. The data hold about 340,000 clones, with 73% observed a single time. Material for sequencing was memory CD4+ T cells sorted from blood. The receptors shown here come from a man younger than 45 in good health. Each CDR3 is given with its conserved first and last residue. D genes are given only for firm matches. Rows give clone size only sometimes, using once, few, many, or a class for an expanded clone.

NA	TRBD2	TRBV2	TRBJ2-3	TGTGCCAGCATCGAGGGTAATCGAAGAGGACTAGCCACAGATACGCAGTATTTT	CASIEGNRRGLATDTQYF
NA	TRBD2	TRBV7-8	TRBJ2-2	TGTGCCAGCAGCTCTGGACTAGCGGGAGTGAACACCGGGGAGCTGTTTTTT	CASSSGLAGVNTGELFF
NA	NA	TRBV6-5	TRBJ2-2	TGTGCCAGCAGCTCCGGGACTTCGAACACCGGGGAGCTGTTTTTT	CASSSGTSNTGELFF
many	NA	TRBV7-9	TRBJ1-1	TGTGCCAGCAGCTTAGAGGAAGACACTGAAGCTTTCTTT	CASSLEEDTEAFF
once	NA	TRBV2	TRBJ1-1	TGTGCCAGCAGCAAGGGGCCTAACACTGAAGCTTTCTTT	CASSKGPNTEAFF
few	NA	TRBV7-6	TRBJ2-7	TGTGCCAGCAGTCGGACCGACTACGAGCAGTACTTC	CASSRTDYEQYF
many	NA	TRBV11-2	TRBJ2-5	TGTGCCAGCAGCTTGCAAGGCCAAGAGACCCAGTACTTC	CASSLQGQETQYF
NA	NA	TRBV7-3	TRBJ1-6	TGTGCCAGCAGCTTAAGGGGCGGGAATTCACCCCTCCACTTT	CASSLRGGNSPLHF
NA	NA	TRBV19	TRBJ2-3	TGTGCCAGTGTGGATTTAACTAGCACAGATACGCAGTATTTT	CASVDLTSTDTQYF
NA	NA	TRBV14	TRBJ2-5	TGTGCCAGCAGCCAAGATTTCGGGGGCGGGCAAGAGACCCAGTACTTC	CASSQDFGGGQETQYF
NA	TRBD1	TRBV28	TRBJ1-1	TGTGCCAGCAGGGGAAACAGGGGGCAGAGAGAAGCTTTCTTT	CASRGNRGQREAFF
NA	NA	TRBV7-8	TRBJ2-7	TGTGCCAGCAGCCCGGACAGCAGATACGAGCAGTACTTC	CASSPDSRYEQYF
once	NA	TRBV10-3	TRBJ2-1	TGTGCCATCAGCGACTGGCGGAGTAACAATGAGCAGTTCTTC	CAISDWRSNNEQFF
NA	TRBD1	TRBV2	TRBJ2-1	TGTGCCAGCAGAAGACCGGGACAGGGGGCGGGGGAGCAGTTCTTC	CASRRPGQGAGEQFF
NA	NA	TRBV28	TRBJ2-7	TGTGCCAGCGGACTAAAGACCCCCTACGAGCAGTACTTC	CASGLKTPYEQYF
NA	NA	TRBV28	TRBJ1-5	TGTGCCAGCACCTTCGGGAATCAGCCCCAGCATTTT	CASTFGNQPQHF